This TCR beta chain was recorded in a study of control samples from healthy donors and cancer patients. Method: immunoSEQ multiplex PCR; TCRdb's copy keeps in-frame clones and lacks some. Among fewer than 200,000 clones, approximately 94% were seen once, and the ten largest hold 14%. There are 15 residues in the CDR3. V lost 3 bases to trimming and J lost 8 bases, with 17 bases between them. Per the germline V gene, CDR1 is SGDLS and CDR2 is YYNGEE. The source of this sequence is a man between 60 and 75 years old with colorectal cancer. The V gene is TRBV9, the J gene TRBJ2-2, with D possibly being TRBD2 (6 bases). Material for sequencing was PBMCs. The CDR3 nucleotides read TGTGCCAGCAGCGCCGCCGCGGGGTTACTAGGGGAGCTGTTTTTT. Amino acid sequence: CASSAAAGLLGELFF. Looking up the rest from reference TRBV9 and TRBJ2-2 gives the full variable domain: DSGVTQTPKHLITATGQRVTLRCSPRSGDLSVYWYQQSLDQGLQFLIQYYNGEERAKGNILERFSAQQFPDLHSELNLSSLELGDSALYFCASSAAAGLLGELFFGEGSRLTVL.